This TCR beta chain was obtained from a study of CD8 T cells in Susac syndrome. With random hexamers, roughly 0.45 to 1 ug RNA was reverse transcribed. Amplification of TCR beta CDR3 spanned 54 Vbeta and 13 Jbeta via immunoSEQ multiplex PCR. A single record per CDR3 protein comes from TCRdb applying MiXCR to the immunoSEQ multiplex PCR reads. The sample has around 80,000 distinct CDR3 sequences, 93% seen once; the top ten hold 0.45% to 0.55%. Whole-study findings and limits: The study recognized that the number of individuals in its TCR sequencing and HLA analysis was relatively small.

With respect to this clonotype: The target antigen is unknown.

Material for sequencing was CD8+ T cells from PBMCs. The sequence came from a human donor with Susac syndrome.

The DNA of the CDR3 is TGTGCCAGCAGCCAATGGGGGGGACAGGGGGCGAACACTGAAGCTTTCTTT. Amino acids: CASSQWGGQGANTEAFF. The rearrangement joins TRBV16 to TRBJ1-1; 12 nucleotides match TRBD1. Germline loops: CDR1 KGHSY, CDR2 FQNENV. The junction had 4 bases not matched to a gene; V was cut back by 1 base and J by 1 base. This CDR3 has 17 amino acids. The whole variable domain, remainder taken from reference TRBV16 and TRBJ1-1, is GEEVAQTPKHLVRGEGQKAKLYCAPIKGHSYVFWYQQVLKNEFKFLISFQNENVFDETGMPKERFSAKCLPNSPCSLEIQATKLEDSAVYFCASSQWGGQGANTEAFFGQGTRLTVV.